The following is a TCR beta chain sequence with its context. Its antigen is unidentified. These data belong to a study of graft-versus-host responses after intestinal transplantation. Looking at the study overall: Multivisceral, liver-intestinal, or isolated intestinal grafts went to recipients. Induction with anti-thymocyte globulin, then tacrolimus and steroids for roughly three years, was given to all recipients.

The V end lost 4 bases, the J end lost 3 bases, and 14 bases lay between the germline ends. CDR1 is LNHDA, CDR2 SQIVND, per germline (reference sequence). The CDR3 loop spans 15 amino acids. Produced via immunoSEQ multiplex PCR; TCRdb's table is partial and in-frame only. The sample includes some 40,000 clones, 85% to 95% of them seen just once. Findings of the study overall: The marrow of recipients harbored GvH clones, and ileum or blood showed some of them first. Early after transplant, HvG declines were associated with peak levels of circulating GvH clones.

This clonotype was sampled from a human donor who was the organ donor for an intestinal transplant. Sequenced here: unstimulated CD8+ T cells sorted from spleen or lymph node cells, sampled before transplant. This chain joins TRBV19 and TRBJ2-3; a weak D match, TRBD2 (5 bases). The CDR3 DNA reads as TGTGCCAGTAGTACAACCCCTCGAGGGACAGATACGCAGTATTTT. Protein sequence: CASSTTPRGTDTQYF.